One and the same sample provided the 3 T cell receptor beta chains below, sequenced in a study of T cells in Graves' hyperthyroidism and ophthalmopathy. Using RNA transcripts as the source, TCR beta CDR3 regions were amplified. During a first-round RT-PCR of the TCR CDR3, the HTBI primer set was used. From the multiplex PCR reads, TCRdb called clonotypes with MiXCR, one entry per CDR3 protein. The top ten clones hold roughly 52% of a sample with roughly 300,000 distinct CDR3 sequences, around a fifth of them seen once. Sequencing was carried out using blood. The receptors stem from a woman aged 45 to 65 with Graves' hyperthyroidism.

The table lists this clonotype with a few counts. The rearrangement joins TRBV14 to TRBJ2-7; D is possibly TRBD2 (5 bases). Germline assignment: CDR1 SGHDN and CDR2 FVKESK. Trimming cost V 0 bases and J 0 bases, with 15 bases left between them. The CDR3 extends over 17 amino acids. CDR3 nucleotide sequence: TGTGCCAGCAGCCAAGATCGTCGAGCGGTGAGCTCCTACGAGCAGTACTTC. It encodes CASSQDRRAVSSYEQYF.

Concerning this clonotype itself: This could be a read error, since a much larger clone is one nucleotide away. The chain has TRBV9 and TRBJ1-1, with TRBD1 identical over 8 bases. The CDR3 runs to 14 residues. Germline loops: CDR1 SGDLS, CDR2 YYNGEE. With V trimmed by 5 bases and J by 3 bases, 6 bases remained unmatched. The CDR3 bases are TGTGCCAGCAGTACACAGGGGGTCGACACTGAAGCTTTCTTT. This encodes CASSTQGVDTEAFF.

The genes are TRBV27 and TRBJ2-2; D could derive from TRBD1 or TRBD2 (5 bases each). The CDR3 length is 16 residues. V shed 1 base and J shed 7 bases, with 16 bases lying between them. Per the germline V gene, CDR1 is MNHEY and CDR2 is SMNVEV (reference sequence). The CDR3 DNA follows: TGTGCCAGCAGTTTATTCTCCACGACAGACTACGGGGAGCTGTTTTTT. It is translated as CASSLFSTTDYGELFF.